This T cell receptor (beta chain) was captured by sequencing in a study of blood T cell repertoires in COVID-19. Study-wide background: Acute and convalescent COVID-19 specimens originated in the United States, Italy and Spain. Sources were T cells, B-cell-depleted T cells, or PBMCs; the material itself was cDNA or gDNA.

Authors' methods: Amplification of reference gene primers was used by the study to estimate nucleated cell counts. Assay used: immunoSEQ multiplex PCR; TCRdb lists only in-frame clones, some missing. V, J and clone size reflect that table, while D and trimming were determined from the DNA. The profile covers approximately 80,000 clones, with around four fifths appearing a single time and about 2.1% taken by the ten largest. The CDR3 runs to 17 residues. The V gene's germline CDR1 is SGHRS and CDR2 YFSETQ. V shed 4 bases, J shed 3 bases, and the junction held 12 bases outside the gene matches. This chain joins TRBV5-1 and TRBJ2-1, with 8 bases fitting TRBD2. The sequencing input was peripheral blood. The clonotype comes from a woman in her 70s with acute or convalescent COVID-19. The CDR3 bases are TGCGCCAGCAGCCACCCCGGGGGGGAGGGGTTCTACAATGAGCAGTTCTTC. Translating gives CASSHPGGEGFYNEQFF.